One and the same sample provided the 23 T cell receptor beta chains below, sequenced in a study of Ad26.COV2.S vaccination and SARS-CoV-2 variants. Data came from immunoSEQ multiplex PCR; TCRdb stores just in-frame clones and leaves some out. The data contain about half a million clones, 80% to 90% of them singletons. Noted treatment: about 20 received Ad26.COV2.S at low or high dose, single or two shots; a few received placebo; per-sample allocation not given. Sampling occurred on day 63 after the first vaccine or placebo injection. The starting material was peripheral blood, obtained in a trial of Ad26.COV2.S vaccine versus placebo. The source is a person aged 18-65 years who received the Ad26.COV2.S COVID-19 vaccine or a placebo.

V is TRBV12-3 or TRBV12-4 and J is TRBJ1-1; D not resolved. CDR3 length: 13 amino acids. Between the trimmed V and J ends, which lost 9 bases and 0 bases, there was a span of 11 bases. This CDR3 reads CASHFGMNTEAFF. The CDR3 DNA is TGTGCCAGTCATTTCGGAATGAACACTGAAGCTTTCTTT.

The chain links TRBV7-9 to TRBJ2-2, with no clear D. Trimming removed 7 bases from V and 2 bases from J, with 20 bases in between. CDR3 length: 17 residues. CDR1 SEHNR and CDR2 FQNEAQ come from the germline V gene (reference sequence). The CDR3, as DNA: TGTGCCAGCAACTCCGTGCTTGGAAGCACTAACACCGGGGAGCTGTTTTTT. This gives the protein CASNSVLGSTNTGELFF. The variable domain in full, with the rest retrieved from reference TRBV7-9 and TRBJ2-2, is DTGVSQNPRHKITKRGQNVTFRCDPISEHNRLYWYRQTLGQGPEFLTYFQNEAQLEKSRLLSDRFSAERPKGSFSTLEIQRTEQGDSAMYLCASNSVLGSTNTGELFFGEGSRLTVL.

The rearrangement joins TRBV18 to TRBJ1-6; D remains ambiguous. The CDR3 sequence is 16 residues long. With 2 bases removed from V and 7 bases from J, the gap between germline ends came to 15 bases. Looked up from germline, CDR1 is KGHSH and CDR2 is LQKENI. The CDR3 reads CASSPVLSTANSPLHF. Written as DNA, the CDR3 is TGTGCCAGCTCACCAGTCCTGAGTACAGCCAATTCACCCCTCCACTTT. The full variable domain, rest sourced from reference TRBV18 and TRBJ1-6, is NAGVMQNPRHLVRRRGQEARLRCSPMKGHSHVYWYRQLPEEGLKFMVYLQKENIIDESGMPKERFSAEFPKEGPSILRIQQVVRGDSAAYFCASSPVLSTANSPLHFGNGTRLTVT.

The chain's CDR3 is CATRGGITEAFF. The CDR3, as DNA: TGTGCCACCAGGGGGGGAATCACTGAAGCTTTCTTT. The chain has TRBV10-3 and TRBJ1-1; 7 positions match TRBD1. This CDR3 has 12 residues. CDR1 ENHRY and CDR2 SYGVKD come from the germline V gene. The J segment lost 4 bases and the V segment lost 10 bases, leaving 6 bases of the junction unmatched.

The chain uses TRBV9 and TRBJ1-4; 10 positions agree with TRBD1. V lost 2 bases and J lost 2; bases outside the gene matches: 15. CDR3 length: 20 amino acids. Germline assignment: CDR1 SGDLS and CDR2 YYNGEE. CDR3: CASSVAGTGDGLGTNEKLFF. The CDR3 DNA reads TGTGCCAGCAGCGTTGCCGGGACAGGGGACGGTTTGGGGACTAATGAAAAACTGTTTTTT.

V gene TRBV9 combines with J gene TRBJ2-1, with D possibly TRBD1 on 6 matching bases. The germline V gene has CDR1 SGDLS and CDR2 YYNGEE. This CDR3 has 16 amino acids. V was shortened by 4 bases and J by 0 bases, with 14 bases between the two germline ends. The DNA for the CDR3 is TGTGCCAGCAGCCCCCGGACAGTGAGCTCCTACAATGAGCAGTTCTTC. It specifies CASSPRTVSSYNEQFF. Full variable domain (outside the CDR3, taken from reference TRBV9 and TRBJ2-1): DSGVTQTPKHLITATGQRVTLRCSPRSGDLSVYWYQQSLDQGLQFLIQYYNGEERAKGNILERFSAQQFPDLHSELNLSSLELGDSALYFCASSPRTVSSYNEQFFGPGTRLTVL.

The chain has TRBV19 and TRBJ2-3; TRBD2 might be the D (6 bases). This CDR3 contains 16 residues. Trimming shortened V by 1 base and J by 6 bases, and 17 bases separated the two germline ends. Germline CDR1 is LNHDA and CDR2 is SQIVND (reference sequence). CDR3 in amino acids: CASSIGRLVLGDTQYF. The CDR3 region has the DNA TGTGCCAGTAGTATAGGTAGACTAGTACTCGGCGATACGCAGTATTTT. Full variable domain (remainder filled in from reference TRBV19 and TRBJ2-3): DGGITQSPKYLFRKEGQNVTLSCEQNLNHDAMYWYRQDPGQGLRLIYYSQIVNDFQKGDIAEGYSVSREKKESFPLTVTSAQKNPTAFYLCASSIGRLVLGDTQYFGPGTRLTVL.

The chain couples TRBV5-4 to TRBJ1-1, with unresolved D. In germline, CDR1 is SGHNT, CDR2 YYREEE (reference sequence). The germline V and J ends were trimmed by 4 bases and 4 bases, with 14 bases remaining between them. The CDR3 loop spans 14 amino acids. CDR3 DNA sequence: TGTGCCAGCAGCCAACGTACAGCCCTCACTGAAGCTTTCTTT. Protein: CASSQRTALTEAFF.

The chain recombines TRBV5-4 with TRBJ1-3, with no clear D. The CDR3 covers 14 residues. V was cut by 6 bases and J by 1 base, with 11 bases left in between. The germline gives CDR1 SGHNT, CDR2 YYREEE (reference sequence). The CDR3 DNA reads as TGTGCCAGCAAAAAGGACGGATCTGGAAACACCATATATTTT. Its translation is CASKKDGSGNTIYF.

The chain employs TRBV2 and TRBJ2-4; D call uncertain. CDR3 length: 17 residues. The V and J ends lost 6 bases and 0 bases respectively, with 18 bases between them. Germline V gives CDR1 SNHLY, CDR2 FYNNEI. CDR3 region: CASSPHTANLAKNIQYF. DNA of the CDR3: TGTGCCAGCAGCCCTCACACGGCAAACCTAGCCAAAAACATTCAGTACTTC.

This chain connects TRBV7-8 to TRBJ1-4, with D perhaps matching TRBD1 (6 bases). The CDR3 runs 15 residues. Trimming stripped 0 bases from V and 7 bases from J, with 12 bases between. Germline V gives CDR1 SGHVS, CDR2 FQNEAQ. For the CDR3, the DNA is TGTGCCAGCAGCTTAGCAAGGGGGAGGCTTGAAAAACTGTTTTTT. This codes for CASSLARGRLEKLFF.

The V and J genes are TRBV7-9 and TRBJ1-6, with TRBD1 as a possible D gene (6 bases). The CDR3 is 12 residues long. The V end lost 5 bases, the J end lost 10 bases, and 9 bases lay between the germline ends. Germline V CDR1 and CDR2: SEHNR, FQNEAQ (reference sequence). CDR3 in DNA: TGTGCCAGCAGCACCGGACAGTCACCCCTCCACTTT. Translation: CASSTGQSPLHF.

The rearrangement joins TRBV27 to TRBJ1-1; possible D gene TRBD1, 6 bases. Trimming cost V 3 bases and J 1 base, with 15 bases left between them. The germline CDR1 and CDR2 sequences are MNHEY and SMNVEV (reference sequence). The length of the CDR3 is 16 residues. The CDR3 DNA sequence: TGTGCCAGCAGTTTGCAAGGACAGTTTGGGAACACTGAAGCTTTCTTT. Its protein product is CASSLQGQFGNTEAFF.

The rearrangement links TRBV18 to TRBJ2-6; TRBD1 matches at 9 bases. CDR1 is KGHSH and CDR2 is LQKENI in the germline V gene. This CDR3 is 18 amino acids long. The trim removed 4 bases at V and 2 bases at J, leaving 9 bases unmatched. CDR3 sequence: CASSHPGQGAPGANVLTF. The CDR3 bases are TGTGCCAGCTCACACCCGGGACAGGGTGCTCCTGGGGCCAACGTCCTGACTTTC. The full variable domain, in which reference TRBV18 and TRBJ2-6 provide the parts outside the CDR3, is NAGVMQNPRHLVRRRGQEARLRCSPMKGHSHVYWYRQLPEEGLKFMVYLQKENIIDESGMPKERFSAEFPKEGPSILRIQQVVRGDSAAYFCASSHPGQGAPGANVLTFGAGSRLTVL.

The CDR3 coding sequence is TGTGCCAGCAGTTACTTCCTTGGTGGGAATGAGCAGTTCTTC. Its translation is CASSYFLGGNEQFF. The chain is built from TRBV6-5 and TRBJ2-1, with unresolved D. Germline V gene data show CDR1 as MNHEY and CDR2 as SVGAGI. V was pared by 1 base and J by 7 bases, with 11 bases between. CDR3 length equals 14 residues.

The V gene is TRBV19, the J gene TRBJ1-5, with D hard to call. Trimming cost V 10 bases and J 0 bases, with 7 bases left between them. Looked up from germline, CDR1 is LNHDA and CDR2 is SQIVND (reference sequence). The CDR3 spans 12 residues. The CDR3 DNA reads as TGTGCCACCCGGGGTAGCAATCAGCCCCAGCATTTT. It encodes CATRGSNQPQHF.

This chain connects TRBV28 to TRBJ1-4, with a possible D match to TRBD1 (6 bases). CDR1 and CDR2 from the germline V gene are MDHEN and SYDVKM. CDR3 length equals 14 residues. The ends were cut back, 4 bases at V and 5 bases at J, with 11 bases in the middle. The CDR3 DNA reads as TGTGCCAGCAGTTACGGACAGTACAATGAAAAACTGTTTTTT. This gives the protein CASSYGQYNEKLFF.

This clone came up a few times. The chain couples TRBV11-2 to TRBJ2-7; perhaps TRBD2 as D (7 bases). Germline lookup yields CDR1 SGHAT and CDR2 FQNNGV. Trimming pared 2 bases from V and 5 bases from J, leaving 16 bases between. This CDR3 comprises 15 residues. The CDR3 region has the DNA TGTGCCAGCAGCTTATTTCTCGGGGGGCCCAACGAGCAGTACTTC. Its translation is CASSLFLGGPNEQYF.

This chain connects TRBV10-1 to TRBJ2-1, with D unresolved. The CDR3 has 14 amino acids. Trimming took off 3 bases at V and 10 bases at J, with 16 bases between the two ends. Germline CDR1 is WNHNN and CDR2 is SYGVQD (reference sequence). The CDR3 coding sequence is TGCGCCAGCAGTGACTCCGCCGCACCGACCGAGCAGTTCTTC. It is translated as CASSDSAAPTEQFF.

The chain joins TRBV11-2 to TRBJ2-5, with 8 bases identical to TRBD2. Germline trimming cut 6 bases from V and 5 bases from J; bases unmatched to any gene: 2. Germline CDR1 is SGHAT and CDR2 is FQNNGV. CDR3 length: 12 residues. This CDR3 reads CASRRLAETQYF. The CDR3 nucleotides are TGTGCCAGCAGACGACTAGCGGAGACCCAGTACTTC.

The rearrangement joins TRBV5-1 to TRBJ1-2; TRBD1 matches at 7 bases. The V segment lost 10 bases and the J segment 6 bases; nucleotides outside the gene matches: 12. There are 13 residues in the CDR3. CDR1 is SGHRS and CDR2 is YFSETQ in the germline V gene. CDR3 in amino acids: CACRQGNVDGYTF. The CDR3, as DNA: TGCGCCTGTCGACAGGGAAATGTTGATGGCTACACCTTC.

The chain uses TRBV11-1 and TRBJ2-3, with D uncertain. The V gene lost 1 base and the J gene lost 4 bases, with 6 bases spanning the gap. The germline CDR1 and CDR2 sequences are SGHAT and FQDESV (reference sequence). The CDR3 sequence is 13 residues long. The CDR3 loop is CASSLGLPDTQYF. The CDR3 region has the DNA TGTGCCAGCAGCTTAGGGCTCCCAGATACGCAGTATTTT. The whole variable domain, remainder taken from reference TRBV11-1 and TRBJ2-3, is EAEVAQSPRYKITEKSQAVAFWCDPISGHATLYWYRQILGQGPELLVQFQDESVVDDSQLPKDRFSAERLKGVDSTLKIQPAELGDSAMYLCASSLGLPDTQYFGPGTRLTVL.

The J gene is TRBJ1-3, the V gene TRBV7-2; maybe TRBD1 (5 bases). CDR1 and CDR2 (germline): SGHTA, FQGNSA. The CDR3 totals 16 residues. V dropped 1 base and J dropped 4 bases, with 14 bases sitting between them. The CDR3 reads CASSLVAGARGNTIYF. The CDR3 DNA reads TGTGCCAGCAGCTTAGTGGCCGGGGCACGAGGAAACACCATATATTTT.